This T cell receptor beta chain was observed in a study of neurological immune-mediated disorders (dated by TCRdb to about 2019). Concerning the study at large: Among the approximately 35 multiple sclerosis patients, approximately 31 had relapsing-remitting MS and 3 had secondary progressive MS. Using UMI-based sequencing, the study compared peripheral blood TCR-beta repertoires from patients with HTLV-I-associated myelopathy (HAM/TSP), patients with multiple sclerosis, and healthy controls. Alongside PBMC samples, the set of more than 85 TCR-beta libraries contained longitudinal samples, technical triplicates, and paired CD4+ and CD8+ T-cell subsets that had been sorted. Of the 65 to 70 subjects in the cohort, some 15 were HAM/TSP patients, some 35 were multiple sclerosis patients, and about 20 were healthy controls. Results and caveats for the whole study, not just this receptor: Repertoires from 18 of 34 MS patients were grouped by phylogenetic analysis into a cluster of related CDR3 sequences, suggesting a possible repertoire-level signature. TCR clonal expansion was highest in HAM/TSP patients and lowest in MS patients, with MS patients falling below even healthy controls. Across subjects, expanded clones never shared an identical CDR3 amino acid sequence, which suggests that the TCR-beta repertoires in every group were private. No association of the MS cluster with clinical or MRI features was observed, and the need for larger cohorts was stated by the authors.

cDNA synthesis used template-switch 5'RACE with a primer carrying a 10-nucleotide random unique molecular identifier tagging each TCR transcript. Every sequencing run covered 15-18 subjects and yielded more than 170 million TCR-beta sequences. Total RNA was extracted with the RNeasy kit. Using the KAPA Real-time Library Amplification kit, TCR-beta VDJ regions were amplified with primers for the TCR constant region and the 5'RACE anchor. Sample indexes and Illumina adaptors were added in a first PCR, after which library yield was increased in a second PCR. After Ampure bead purification, the TCR product of roughly 650 bp was size-selected on a 2% E-gel SizeSelection system. Before pooling, library quality was checked on a Bioanalyzer, concentration was measured with Qubit, and libraries were quantified with the Kapa Library Quantification kit. An Illumina HiSeq 2500 was used to sequence the libraries paired-end at 2 x 150 bp. To increase sequence diversity, roughly 24-31% phiX was spiked into each library pool. For the original study's pipeline: Quality-filtered reads were processed with the UMI-based MiGEC pipeline, which removed over 75% of raw TCR sequences during error correction. VDJ genes were aligned to IMGT germline references, and each clonotype was defined by a unique CDR3 amino acid sequence together with V-J genes. Clonal expansion, Shannon diversity and CDR3 relatedness were evaluated with VDJtools (CalcPairwiseDistances, ClusterSamples), while phylogenetic trees were built in CLCbio workbench. A clone was classed as expanded if it had 8 or more unique UMIs, a cutoff based on coefficient-of-variation modelling across technical triplicates. Using fastp trimming at Q25 and MiXCR clonotype assembly, TCRdb reanalyzed the public sequencing data and kept in-frame beta chains. When rows share a CDR3 protein, they turn into one entry using the most common DNA and genes. V and J calls and clone size were set by TCRdb, not the authors. This sample is represented by 31,000 or so distinct CDR3 sequences; roughly 1.6% of them were singletons. The ten largest clones represent around 9% of the sample.

This clonotype occurred many times. Its antigen target is currently unknown. One base away there is no much larger clone; base qualities are not given. V and J lose 3 bases and 8 bases, and a span of 5 bases separates them. Its CDR3 holds 11 amino acids, cysteine through phenylalanine. Left in the record is the CDR3 DNA by itself, 33 bases read in frame from the first base. Based on the germline V gene, the CDR1 and CDR2 sequences are SGHVS and FNYEAQ. Libraries from unsorted PBMCs were made from 2 million PBMCs kept in RNAlater at -80 degrees C until RNA extraction. The multiple sclerosis patients were enrolled in a US clinical protocol that evaluated disease progression with magnetic resonance imaging. Peripheral blood was subjected to Ficoll-Hypaque density gradient centrifugation to isolate PBMCs, which were then cryopreserved in liquid nitrogen.

What was sequenced was PBMCs. The chain joins TRBV7-6 to TRBJ1-3, and TRBD1 may be the D gene, going by 5 matching bases. The origin of this receptor is a woman in her thirties with multiple sclerosis. CDR3 sequence: CASSLGDTIYF. The nucleotide sequence reads TGTGCCAGCAGCTTGGGGGACACCATATATTTT.